The clone carrying this TCR beta chain was seen a few times. The source of the sample is a study of T cells in Graves' hyperthyroidism and ophthalmopathy. TCR beta CDR3 regions were amplified from RNA. A first-round RT-PCR of the TCR CDR3 used the HTBI primer set. MiXCR was run by TCRdb on the multiplex PCR reads, yielding one entry per CDR3 protein. The sample gives a few hundred thousand distinct CDR3 sequences, over 15% of which show up once; about 51% is in the top ten. Diagnoses rested on clinical symptoms, serum thyroxine and TRAb, thyroid ultrasound and orbital computed tomography. PBMCs were sourced from roughly 10 ml fresh peripheral blood. CDR1 is DFQATT and CDR2 is SNEGSKA in the germline V gene (reference sequence). The germline V and J ends were trimmed by 0 bases and 5 bases, with 13 bases remaining between them. The CDR3 has 15 amino acids.

The TCR comes from a woman aged 60-75 years with Graves' ophthalmopathy. The chain is built from TRBV20-1 and TRBJ1-4, with a weak D call TRBD1 (5 bases). The sequenced sample was blood. The CDR3 nucleotides read TGCAGTGCTAGAGATCTGACAGCTCCCAATGAAAAACTGTTTTTT. Its protein is CSARDLTAPNEKLFF.